The 20 T cell receptor beta chains in this list originate from one sample, sequenced in a study of T cell responses to AZD1222 COVID-19 vaccine. Assay used: immunoSEQ multiplex PCR; TCRdb lists only in-frame clones, some missing. The sample lists about 85,000 clones; approximately 89% were seen once. Sequencing used peripheral blood, obtained on day 0 of AZD1222 vaccination. The origin of the receptors is an adult in good health.

The rearrangement uses TRBV3-1 (or the pseudogene TRBV3-2) and TRBJ2-7; D is possibly TRBD1 (5 bases). Trimming pared 4 bases from V and 5 bases from J, leaving 18 bases between. This CDR3 region has 15 residues. Germline CDR1 LGHDT, CDR2 YNNKEL (reference sequence). CDR3 protein: CASSPLLGVRDEQYF. The DNA of the CDR3 is TGTGCCAGCAGCCCCCTGTTAGGGGTCCGGGACGAGCAGTACTTC.

This clone showed up just a few times. The chain combines TRBV19 with TRBJ1-2; TRBD1 matches 7 bases. The V gene's germline CDR1 is LNHDA and CDR2 SQIVND (reference sequence). V shed 7 bases, J shed 2 bases, and the junction held 4 bases outside the gene matches. CDR3 size: 13 residues. CDR3 sequence: CASNGQENYGYTF. In DNA form, the CDR3 reads TGTGCCAGTAATGGACAGGAAAACTATGGCTACACCTTC.

In nucleotides, the CDR3 is TGTGCCAGCAGCCCCGGGACTGGGAGCTCTGGGGCCAACGTCCTGACTTTC. The encoded protein is CASSPGTGSSGANVLTF. The chain carries TRBV11-3 and TRBJ2-6; the D gene is possibly TRBD2 (6 bases). CDR1 is SGHNT and CDR2 is YENEEA in the germline V gene. CDR3 length equals 17 residues. V was cut by 5 bases and J by 0 bases, with 14 bases left in between.

The chain links TRBV19 to TRBJ2-7; TRBD2 might be the D (6 bases). Trimming stripped 6 bases from V and 7 bases from J, with 13 bases between. The germline gives CDR1 LNHDA, CDR2 SQIVND (reference sequence). The CDR3 spans 12 residues. CDR3 loop: CASREGPGEQYF. The CDR3 DNA is TGTGCCAGTAGGGAGGGGCCGGGGGAGCAGTACTTC.

The rearrangement joins TRBV28 to TRBJ1-1; the match to TRBD1 covers 8 bases. The trim removed 6 bases at V and 6 bases at J, leaving 12 bases unmatched. CDR1 is MDHEN and CDR2 is SYDVKM in the germline V gene. The CDR3 runs 15 residues. CDR3 in amino acids: CASSLIQGGAAEAFF. CDR3 DNA sequence: TGTGCCAGCAGCCTGATACAGGGGGGCGCGGCTGAAGCTTTCTTT.

This chain uses TRBV11-2 with TRBJ1-5, with 7 bases identical to TRBD1. CDR3 length: 15 amino acids. Germline V lookup: CDR1 SGHAT, CDR2 FQNNGV. The V gene end was trimmed by 0 bases and the J gene end by 4 bases; junction bases not matched to a gene: 3. CDR3 DNA: TGTGCCAGCAGCTTAGATCGGGACAGAAATCAGCCCCAGCATTTT. Residues: CASSLDRDRNQPQHF.

The chain has TRBV6-5 and TRBJ1-1, with D hard to call. This CDR3 is 14 amino acids long. Trimming pared 6 bases from V and 0 bases from J, leaving 11 bases between. Germline lookup yields CDR1 MNHEY and CDR2 SVGAGI. Here the CDR3 DNA reads TGTGCCAGCAGGGCAAGAGGACTGAACACTGAAGCTTTCTTT. It codes for CASRARGLNTEAFF.

This clone was observed a single time. The gene calls are TRBV12-5 and TRBJ1-3, with 7 bases aligning to TRBD1. This CDR3 region has 19 residues. The ends lost 4 bases at V and 4 bases at J; junction bases unmatched: 19. Germline V gives CDR1 LGHNT, CDR2 FRNRAP. The CDR3 DNA follows: TGTGCTAGTGGTTGGGGGACAGCCGGGTCCTGGGTGTCAGGAAACACCATATATTTT. Translating it yields CASGWGTAGSWVSGNTIYF.

V and J are TRBV6-5 and TRBJ1-4; D possibly corresponds to TRBD1 (5 bases). Trimming stripped 2 bases from V and 5 bases from J, with 12 bases between. Germline values: CDR1 MNHEY, CDR2 SVGAGI. This CDR3 region has 15 residues. The CDR3 coding sequence is TGTGCCAGCAGTTACAAAAGGGGAGGGAATGAAAAACTGTTTTTT. It codes for CASSYKRGGNEKLFF.

The chain links TRBV4-1 to TRBJ1-2, with TRBD1 matching 10 bases. The CDR3 spans 16 residues. Germline V gene lookup returns CDR1 MGHRA and CDR2 YSYEKL. Trimming cost V 4 bases and J 2 bases; bases outside gene matches: 7. CDR3 DNA sequence: TGCGCCAGCAGCCCGGGACAGGGGCTCGAGAACTATGGCTACACCTTC. It encodes CASSPGQGLENYGYTF.

This clone has only one observation. The J gene is TRBJ2-2, the V gene TRBV10-3; 10 positions match TRBD1. The V gene's germline CDR1 is ENHRY and CDR2 SYGVKD. V shed 4 bases, J shed 3 bases, and the junction held 5 bases outside the gene matches. The CDR3 has 16 amino acids. For the CDR3, the DNA is TGTGCCATCAGTGTGAGACAGGGGGCGGACACCGGGGAGCTGTTTTTT. Residues: CAISVRQGADTGELFF.

The CDR3 loop is CASSYGTGRGYTF. The CDR3 DNA follows: TGTGCCAGCAGTTACGGGACAGGGCGAGGCTACACCTTC. The V call is TRBV6-5, the J call TRBJ1-2, with TRBD1 matching over 9 bases. This CDR3 contains 13 residues. CDR1 and CDR2 from the germline V gene are MNHEY and SVGAGI. V lost 2 bases and J lost 8; bases outside the gene matches: 3.

The chain has TRBV5-8 and TRBJ1-1; 10 bases line up with TRBD1. The J segment lost 5 bases and the V segment lost 1 base, leaving 5 bases of the junction unmatched. There are 15 residues in the CDR3. The germline gives CDR1 SGHTS, CDR2 YDEGEE. The CDR3 loop is CASSLSSGQGTEAFF. The CDR3 DNA is TGTGCCAGCAGCTTGTCTTCGGGACAGGGGACTGAAGCTTTCTTT.

This chain connects TRBV27 to TRBJ1-2; D is uncertain. The V gene's germline CDR1 is MNHEY and CDR2 SMNVEV (reference sequence). This CDR3 is built from 15 residues. V dropped 6 bases and J dropped 0 bases, with 14 bases sitting between them. Here the CDR3 reads CASRVEARANYGYTF. CDR3 coding DNA: TGTGCCAGCAGGGTTGAGGCCCGAGCTAACTATGGCTACACCTTC.

The chain couples TRBV27 to TRBJ1-2; TRBD1 agrees at 7 bases. This CDR3 spans 14 amino acids. Per germline, CDR1 MNHEY and CDR2 SMNVEV (reference sequence). The V gene end was trimmed by 3 bases and the J gene end by 4 bases; junction bases not matched to a gene: 5. CDR3 bases: TGTGCCAGCAGTTTTCAGGGGGGAACCTATGGCTACACCTTC. This sequence encodes CASSFQGGTYGYTF.

Concerning this clone itself: The same CDR3 arises from other DNA sequences in this sample as well. The rearrangement joins TRBV3-1 (or the pseudogene TRBV3-2) to TRBJ1-1; D gene unclear. The V end was cut by 0 bases, the J end by 0 bases, with 5 bases between. The germline CDR1 and CDR2 sequences are LGHDT and YNNKEL (reference sequence). This CDR3 has 14 residues. CDR3 nucleotides: TGTGCCAGCAGCCAAGACGGTATGAACACTGAAGCTTTCTTT. Translated: CASSQDGMNTEAFF.

The V gene is TRBV5-4, the J gene TRBJ2-6; D perhaps matches TRBD1 (6 bases). V was trimmed by 3 bases and J by 2 bases, leaving 18 bases between them. The germline CDR1 and CDR2 sequences are SGHNT and YYREEE (reference sequence). The CDR3 extends over 18 amino acids. The CDR3 here is CASSSDSGNRAGANVLTF. CDR3 nucleotides: TGTGCCAGCAGCTCAGACTCTGGAAACAGGGCTGGGGCCAACGTCCTGACTTTC.

This chain links TRBV27 with TRBJ1-2, with 10 nucleotides matching TRBD1. Germline V gene sequence: CDR1 MNHEY, CDR2 SMNVEV (reference sequence). This CDR3 has 14 residues. Unmatched junction bases numbered 0, after V lost 0 bases and J lost 5 bases. The DNA of the CDR3 is TGTGCCAGCAGTTTATCGGGACAGGGGTATGGCTACACCTTC. Protein sequence: CASSLSGQGYGYTF.

The J gene is TRBJ2-5, the V gene TRBV27; a possible D gene is TRBD2 (6 bases). Germline CDR1 and CDR2: MNHEY and SMNVEV (reference sequence). Trimming removed 5 bases at V and 5 bases at J, with 18 bases between. This CDR3 contains 15 residues. The chain's CDR3 is CASSPSSGAVETQYF. As DNA, the CDR3 is TGTGCCAGCAGTCCCTCATCGGGAGCTGTCGAGACCCAGTACTTC.

V gene TRBV6-5 combines with J gene TRBJ1-5; D perhaps matches TRBD1 (5 bases). The germline CDR1 and CDR2 sequences are MNHEY and SVGAGI. The CDR3 totals 14 residues. V lost 7 bases and J lost 3, with 13 bases in between. CDR3 sequence: CASTRDAYNQPQHF. The CDR3 region has the DNA TGTGCCAGCACCCGGGACGCGTACAATCAGCCCCAGCATTTT.